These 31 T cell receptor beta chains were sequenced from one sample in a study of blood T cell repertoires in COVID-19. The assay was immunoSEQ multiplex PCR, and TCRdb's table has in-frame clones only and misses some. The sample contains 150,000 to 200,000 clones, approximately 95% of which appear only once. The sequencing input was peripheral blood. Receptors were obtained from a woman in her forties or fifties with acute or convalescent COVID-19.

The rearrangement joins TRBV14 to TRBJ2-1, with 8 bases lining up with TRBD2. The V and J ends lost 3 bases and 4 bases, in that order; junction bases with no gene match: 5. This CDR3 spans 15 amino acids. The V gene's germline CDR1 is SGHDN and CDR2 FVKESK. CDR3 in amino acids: CASSHGTRGYNEQFF. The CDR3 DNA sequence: TGTGCCAGCAGCCATGGGACTAGGGGATACAATGAGCAGTTCTTC.

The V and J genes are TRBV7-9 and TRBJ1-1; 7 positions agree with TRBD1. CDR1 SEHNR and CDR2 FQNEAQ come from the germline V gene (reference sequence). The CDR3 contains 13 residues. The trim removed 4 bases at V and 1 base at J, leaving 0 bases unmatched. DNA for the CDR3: TGTGCCAGCAGCTGGGACAGGAACACTGAAGCTTTCTTT. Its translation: CASSWDRNTEAFF.

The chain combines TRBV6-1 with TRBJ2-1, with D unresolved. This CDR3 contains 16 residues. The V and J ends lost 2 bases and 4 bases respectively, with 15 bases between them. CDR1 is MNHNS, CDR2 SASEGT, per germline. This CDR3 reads CASSEQELGSYNEQFF. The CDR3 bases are TGTGCCAGCAGTGAACAAGAGTTGGGCAGTTACAATGAGCAGTTCTTC.

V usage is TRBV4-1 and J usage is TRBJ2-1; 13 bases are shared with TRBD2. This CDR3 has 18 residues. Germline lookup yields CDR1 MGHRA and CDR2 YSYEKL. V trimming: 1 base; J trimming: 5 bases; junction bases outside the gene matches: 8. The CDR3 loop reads CASSQVPKLAGGNNEQFF. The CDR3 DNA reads TGCGCCAGCAGCCAAGTTCCAAAACTAGCGGGGGGGAACAATGAGCAGTTCTTC.

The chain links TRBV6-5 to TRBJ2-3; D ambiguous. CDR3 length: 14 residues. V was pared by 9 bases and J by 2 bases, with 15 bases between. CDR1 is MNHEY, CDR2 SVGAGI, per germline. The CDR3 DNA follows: TGTGCCAGTTTAACCGGGTCCCTCACAGATACGCAGTATTTT. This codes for CASLTGSLTDTQYF.

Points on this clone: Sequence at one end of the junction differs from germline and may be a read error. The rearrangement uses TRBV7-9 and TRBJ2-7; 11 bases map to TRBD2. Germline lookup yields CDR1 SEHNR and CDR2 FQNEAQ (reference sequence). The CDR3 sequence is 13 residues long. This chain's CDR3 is CASRLAGGDEQYF. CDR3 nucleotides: TGTGCCAGCAGGTTAGCGGGAGGGGACGAGCAGTACTTC. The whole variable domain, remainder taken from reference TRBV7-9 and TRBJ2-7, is DTGVSQNPRHKITKRGQNVTFRCDPISEHNRLYWYRQTLGQGPEFLTYFQNEAQLEKSRLLSDRFSAERPKGSFSTLEIQRTEQGDSAMYLCASRLAGGDEQYFGPGTRLTVT.

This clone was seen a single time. CDR3 sequence reads: CASSKRTGILAKNIQYF. The DNA of the CDR3 is TGTGCCAGCAGCAAGCGAACAGGGATTCTAGCCAAAAACATTCAGTACTTC. V and J are TRBV5-4 and TRBJ2-4, with a weak D call TRBD1 (6 bases). CDR3 length equals 17 residues. The V end lost 4 bases, the J end lost 0 bases, and 17 bases lay between the germline ends. Germline CDR1 SGHNT, CDR2 YYREEE (reference sequence).

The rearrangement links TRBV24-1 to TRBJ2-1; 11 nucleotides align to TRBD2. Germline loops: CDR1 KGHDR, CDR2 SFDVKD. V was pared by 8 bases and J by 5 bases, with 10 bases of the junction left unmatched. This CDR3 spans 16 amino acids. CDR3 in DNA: TGTGCCACCACGACCGGGACTAGCGGACCTCACAATGAGCAGTTCTTC. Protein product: CATTTGTSGPHNEQFF.

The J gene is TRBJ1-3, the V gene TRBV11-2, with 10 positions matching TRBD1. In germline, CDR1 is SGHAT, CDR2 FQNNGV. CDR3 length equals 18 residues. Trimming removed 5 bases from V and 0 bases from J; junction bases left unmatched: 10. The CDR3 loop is CASSPGGGTGVSGNTIYF. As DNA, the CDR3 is TGTGCCAGCAGCCCAGGAGGGGGGACAGGGGTCTCTGGAAACACCATATATTTT. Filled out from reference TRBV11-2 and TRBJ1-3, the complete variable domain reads EAGVAQSPRYKIIEKRQSVAFWCNPISGHATLYWYQQILGQGPKLLIQFQNNGVVDDSQLPKDRFSAERLKGVDSTLKIQPAKLEDSAVYLCASSPGGGTGVSGNTIYFGEGSWLTVV.

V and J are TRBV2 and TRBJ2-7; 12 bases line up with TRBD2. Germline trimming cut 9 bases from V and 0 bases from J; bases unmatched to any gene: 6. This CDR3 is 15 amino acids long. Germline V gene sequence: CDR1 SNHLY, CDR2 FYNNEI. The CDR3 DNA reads TGTGCCAGTCGGACTAGCGGGGCCCTCTCCTACGAGCAGTACTTC. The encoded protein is CASRTSGALSYEQYF. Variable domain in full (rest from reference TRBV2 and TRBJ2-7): EPEVTQTPSHQVTQMGQEVILRCVPISNHLYFYWYRQILGQKVEFLVSFYNNEISEKSEIFDDQFSVERPDGSNFTLKIRSTKLEDSAMYFCASRTSGALSYEQYFGPGTRLTVT.

This CDR3 is CASRSNTGANTGELFF. CDR3 nucleotides: TGTGCCAGCAGATCTAATACAGGGGCGAACACCGGGGAGCTGTTTTTT. The chain employs TRBV7-3 and TRBJ2-2; 7 bases fit TRBD1. There are 16 residues in the CDR3. V shed 6 bases and J 0 bases; nucleotides not matched to a gene: 7. The V gene's germline CDR1 is SGHTA and CDR2 FQGTGA.

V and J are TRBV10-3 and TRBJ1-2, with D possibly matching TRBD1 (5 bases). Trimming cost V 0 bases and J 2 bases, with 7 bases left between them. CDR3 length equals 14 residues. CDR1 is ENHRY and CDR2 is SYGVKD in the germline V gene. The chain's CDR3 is CAISESQGNYGYTF. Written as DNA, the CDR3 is TGTGCCATCAGTGAGTCCCAGGGAAACTATGGCTACACCTTC.

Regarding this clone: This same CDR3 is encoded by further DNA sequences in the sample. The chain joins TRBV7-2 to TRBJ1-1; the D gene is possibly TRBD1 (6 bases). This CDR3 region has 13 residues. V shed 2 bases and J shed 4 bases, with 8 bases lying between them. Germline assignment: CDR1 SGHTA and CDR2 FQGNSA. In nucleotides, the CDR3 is TGTGCCAGCAGCTTAAGAGGGGGCACTGAAGCTTTCTTT. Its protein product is CASSLRGGTEAFF.

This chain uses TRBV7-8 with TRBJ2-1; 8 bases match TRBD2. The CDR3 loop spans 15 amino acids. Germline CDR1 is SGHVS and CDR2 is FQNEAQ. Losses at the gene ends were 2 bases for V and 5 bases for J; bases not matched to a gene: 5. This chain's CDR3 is CASSLIAGNNNEQFF. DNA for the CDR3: TGTGCCAGCAGCTTAATAGCGGGAAACAACAATGAGCAGTTCTTC.

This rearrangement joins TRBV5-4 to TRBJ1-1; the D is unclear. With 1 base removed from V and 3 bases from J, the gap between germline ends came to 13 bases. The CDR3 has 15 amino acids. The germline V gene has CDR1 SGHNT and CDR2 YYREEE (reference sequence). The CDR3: CASSLISGIHTEAFF. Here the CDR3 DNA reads TGTGCCAGCAGCTTGATTTCAGGAATTCACACTGAAGCTTTCTTT.

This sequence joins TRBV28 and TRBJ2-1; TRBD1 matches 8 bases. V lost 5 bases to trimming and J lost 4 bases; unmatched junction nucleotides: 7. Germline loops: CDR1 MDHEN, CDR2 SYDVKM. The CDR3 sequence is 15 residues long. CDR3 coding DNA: TGTGCCAGCAGTGCTAACAGGGGGATTTACAATGAGCAGTTCTTC. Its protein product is CASSANRGIYNEQFF.

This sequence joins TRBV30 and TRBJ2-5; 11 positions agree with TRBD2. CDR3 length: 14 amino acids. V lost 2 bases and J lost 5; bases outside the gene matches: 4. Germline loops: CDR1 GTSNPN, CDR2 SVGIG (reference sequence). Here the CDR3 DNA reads TGTGCCTGGAGTCCGGGACTAGCGGCGGAGACCCAGTACTTC. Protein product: CAWSPGLAAETQYF.

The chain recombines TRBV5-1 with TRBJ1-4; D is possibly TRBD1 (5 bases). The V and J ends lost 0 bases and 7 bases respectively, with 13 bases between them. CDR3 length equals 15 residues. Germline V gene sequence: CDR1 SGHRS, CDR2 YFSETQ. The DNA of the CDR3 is TGCGCCAGCAGCTTGGGGCAGGGCTTGGGTGAAAAACTGTTTTTT. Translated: CASSLGQGLGEKLFF.

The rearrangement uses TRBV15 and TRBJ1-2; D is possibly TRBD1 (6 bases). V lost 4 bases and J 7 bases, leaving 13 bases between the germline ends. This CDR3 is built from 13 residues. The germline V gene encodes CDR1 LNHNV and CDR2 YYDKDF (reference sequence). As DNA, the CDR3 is TGTGCCACCAGCACCCAATTGGGGGCTGGCTACACCTTC. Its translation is CATSTQLGAGYTF.

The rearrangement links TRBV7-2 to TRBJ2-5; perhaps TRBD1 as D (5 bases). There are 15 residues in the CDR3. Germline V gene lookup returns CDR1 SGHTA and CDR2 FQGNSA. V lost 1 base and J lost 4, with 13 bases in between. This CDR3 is CASSLEGPRAETQYF. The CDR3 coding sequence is TGTGCCAGCAGCTTAGAGGGTCCCAGGGCAGAGACCCAGTACTTC.

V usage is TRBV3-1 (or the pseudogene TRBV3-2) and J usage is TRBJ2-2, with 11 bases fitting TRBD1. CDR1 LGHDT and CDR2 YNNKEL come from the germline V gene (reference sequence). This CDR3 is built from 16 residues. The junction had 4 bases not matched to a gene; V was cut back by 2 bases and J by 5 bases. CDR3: CASSQRTGGWTGELFF. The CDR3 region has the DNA TGTGCCAGCAGCCAACGGACAGGGGGCTGGACCGGGGAGCTGTTTTTT.

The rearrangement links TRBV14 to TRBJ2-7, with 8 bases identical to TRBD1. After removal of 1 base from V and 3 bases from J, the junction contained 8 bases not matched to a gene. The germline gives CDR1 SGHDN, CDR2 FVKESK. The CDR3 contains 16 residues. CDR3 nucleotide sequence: TGTGCCAGCAGCCAAGGTCGGGCAGGGGGCTACTACGAGCAGTACTTC. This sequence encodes CASSQGRAGGYYEQYF.

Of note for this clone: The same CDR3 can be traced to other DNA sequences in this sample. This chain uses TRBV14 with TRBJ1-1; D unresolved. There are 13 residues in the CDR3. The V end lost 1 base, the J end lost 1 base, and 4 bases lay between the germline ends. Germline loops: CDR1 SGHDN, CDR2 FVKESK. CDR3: CASSQGANTEAFF. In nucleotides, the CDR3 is TGTGCCAGCAGCCAAGGGGCGAACACTGAAGCTTTCTTT.

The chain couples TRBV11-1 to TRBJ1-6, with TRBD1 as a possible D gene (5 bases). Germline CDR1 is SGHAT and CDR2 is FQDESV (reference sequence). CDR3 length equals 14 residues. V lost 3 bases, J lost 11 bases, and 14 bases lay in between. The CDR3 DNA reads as TGTGCCAGCAGCTTCGGCAGGGAAGGGGCACCCCTCCACTTT. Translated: CASSFGREGAPLHF.

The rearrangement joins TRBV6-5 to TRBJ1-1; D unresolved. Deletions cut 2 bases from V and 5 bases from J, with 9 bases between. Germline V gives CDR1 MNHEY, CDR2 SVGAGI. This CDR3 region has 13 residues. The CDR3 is CASSYPRQTEAFF. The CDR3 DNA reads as TGTGCCAGCAGTTACCCCAGGCAGACTGAAGCTTTCTTT.

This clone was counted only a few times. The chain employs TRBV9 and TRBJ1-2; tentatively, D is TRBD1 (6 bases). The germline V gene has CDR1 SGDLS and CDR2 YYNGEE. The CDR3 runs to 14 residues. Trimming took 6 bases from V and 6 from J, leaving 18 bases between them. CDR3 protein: CASNSRGGGHGYTF. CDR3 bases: TGTGCCAGCAACTCCAGGGGTGGCGGACATGGCTACACCTTC.

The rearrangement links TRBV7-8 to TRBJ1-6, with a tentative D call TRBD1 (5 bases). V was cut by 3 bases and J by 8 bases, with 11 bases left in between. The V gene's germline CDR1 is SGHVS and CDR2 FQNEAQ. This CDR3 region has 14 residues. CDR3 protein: CASSFRENDSPLHF. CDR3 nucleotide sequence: TGTGCCAGCAGCTTCAGGGAAAACGATTCACCCCTCCACTTT.

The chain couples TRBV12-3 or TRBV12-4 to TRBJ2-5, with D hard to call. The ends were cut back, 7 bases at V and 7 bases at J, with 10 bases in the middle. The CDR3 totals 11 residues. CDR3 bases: TGTGCCAGCAAGTCCGGTGGGACCCAGTACTTC. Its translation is CASKSGGTQYF.

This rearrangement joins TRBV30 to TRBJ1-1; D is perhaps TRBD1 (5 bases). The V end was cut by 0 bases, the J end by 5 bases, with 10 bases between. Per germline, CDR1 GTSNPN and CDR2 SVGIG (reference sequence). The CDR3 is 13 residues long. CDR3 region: CAWSVGDRTEAFF. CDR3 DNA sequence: TGTGCCTGGAGTGTAGGGGATCGGACTGAAGCTTTCTTT.

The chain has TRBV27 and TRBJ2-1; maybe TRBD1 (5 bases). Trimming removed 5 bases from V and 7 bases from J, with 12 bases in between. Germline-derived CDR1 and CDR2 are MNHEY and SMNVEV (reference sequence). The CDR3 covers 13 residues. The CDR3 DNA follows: TGTGCCAGCAGTGCATCACGGACAAATGAGCAGTTCTTC. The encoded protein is CASSASRTNEQFF.

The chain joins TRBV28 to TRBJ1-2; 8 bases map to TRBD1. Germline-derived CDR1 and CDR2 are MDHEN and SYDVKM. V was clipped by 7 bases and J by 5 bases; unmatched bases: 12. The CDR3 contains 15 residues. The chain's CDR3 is CASTLPGQAPYGYTF. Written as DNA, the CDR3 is TGTGCCAGCACCCTACCGGGACAGGCTCCATATGGCTACACCTTC.